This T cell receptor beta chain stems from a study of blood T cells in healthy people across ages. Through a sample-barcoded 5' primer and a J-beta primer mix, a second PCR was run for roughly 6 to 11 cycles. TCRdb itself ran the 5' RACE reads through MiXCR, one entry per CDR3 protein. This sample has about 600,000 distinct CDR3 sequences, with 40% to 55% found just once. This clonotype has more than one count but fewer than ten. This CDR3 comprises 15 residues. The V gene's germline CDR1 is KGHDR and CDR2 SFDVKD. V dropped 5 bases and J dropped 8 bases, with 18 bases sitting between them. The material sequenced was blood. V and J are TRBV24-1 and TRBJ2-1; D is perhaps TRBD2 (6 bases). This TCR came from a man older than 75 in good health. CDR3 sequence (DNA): TGTGCCACCAGTGGTTCGGGGGTCCGGGGCTATGAGCAGTTCTTC. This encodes CATSGSGVRGYEQFF.